This entry lists 8 T cell receptor beta chains sequenced from one sample in a study of blood T cell repertoires in COVID-19. Repertoires were generated with immunoSEQ multiplex PCR, while TCRdb's copy carries only in-frame clones and drops some. There are 450,000 to 500,000 clones in the sample; roughly 88% occur only once, and approximately 2.9% lies in the top ten. The sample was peripheral blood. The receptors originated from a human donor in a cohort sampled during active COVID-19.

This clone has only a few counts. The chain carries TRBV5-1 and TRBJ2-7; 11 nucleotides agree with TRBD2. This CDR3 has 16 amino acids. The germline CDR1 and CDR2 sequences are SGHRS and YFSETQ. The V segment lost 4 bases and the J segment 0 bases; nucleotides outside the gene matches: 6. The CDR3 region is CASSGPGLAASYEQYF. DNA for the CDR3: TGCGCCAGCAGCGGGCCGGGACTAGCGGCCTCCTACGAGCAGTACTTC.

This clone came up once. The chain links TRBV3-1 (or the pseudogene TRBV3-2) to TRBJ2-3, with a possible D match to TRBD2 (6 bases). CDR1 and CDR2 from the germline V gene are LGHDT and YNNKEL (reference sequence). The ends were cut back, 1 base at V and 0 bases at J, with 11 bases in the middle. The CDR3 is 16 residues long. CDR3 DNA sequence: TGTGCCAGCAGCCAAGCGCGGGATCCTAGCACAGATACGCAGTATTTT. As protein: CASSQARDPSTDTQYF.

This chain uses TRBV27 with TRBJ2-7; possibly TRBD2 for D (6 bases). The germline V gene has CDR1 MNHEY and CDR2 SMNVEV (reference sequence). V gave up 3 bases and J gave up 7 bases, with 13 bases separating them. The CDR3 is 13 amino acids. The DNA of the CDR3 is TGTGCCAGCAGTTTGTCGGGAGCTTGGGAGCAGTACTTC. Translating it yields CASSLSGAWEQYF.

V is TRBV5-1 and J is TRBJ2-1; 7 nucleotides align to TRBD2. This CDR3 has 15 amino acids. The trim removed 6 bases at V and 8 bases at J, leaving 14 bases unmatched. The germline V gene has CDR1 SGHRS and CDR2 YFSETQ. CDR3 sequence (DNA): TGCGCCAGCACCCCTGTAAGCGGGACCCCGCATGAGCAGTTCTTC. This gives the protein CASTPVSGTPHEQFF.

V gene TRBV6-6 combines with J gene TRBJ2-3; D possibly corresponds to TRBD1 (6 bases). The germline CDR1 and CDR2 sequences are MNHNY and SVGAGI (reference sequence). The CDR3 is made up of 15 amino acids. The germline V and J ends were trimmed by 6 bases and 3 bases, with 16 bases remaining between them. The CDR3 nucleotides are TGTGCCAGCAGCCGGGATGGGGGCCGGACAGATACGCAGTATTTT. Translation gives CASSRDGGRTDTQYF.

The rearrangement links TRBV2 to TRBJ2-2; tentatively, D is TRBD2 (5 bases). V lost 4 bases and J lost 0, with 9 bases in between. Per the germline V gene, CDR1 is SNHLY and CDR2 is FYNNEI. The CDR3 is 15 residues long. CDR3 DNA: TGTGCCAGCAGTGTAACGGGGTCGAACACCGGGGAGCTGTTTTTT. Protein product: CASSVTGSNTGELFF.

The CDR3 reads CASSARGNSPLHF. The CDR3 DNA reads as TGTGCCAGCAGCGCCCGCGGCAATTCACCCCTCCACTTT. The chain joins TRBV13 to TRBJ1-6; D unclear. V gave up 5 bases and J gave up 7 bases, with 9 bases separating them. CDR1 PRHDT and CDR2 FYEKMQ come from the germline V gene (reference sequence). The CDR3 covers 13 residues.

The rearrangement joins TRBV18 to TRBJ1-3, with TRBD1 as a possible D gene (6 bases). Trimming took off 6 bases at V and 0 bases at J, with 24 bases between the two ends. The CDR3 is made up of 19 amino acids. Per the germline V gene, CDR1 is KGHSH and CDR2 is LQKENI. The CDR3 spells CASSQQMNRDASSGNTIYF. In nucleotides, the CDR3 is TGTGCCAGCTCGCAACAAATGAACAGGGACGCAAGCTCTGGAAACACCATATATTTT.